The 23 T cell receptor beta chains in this list originate from one sample, sequenced in a study of blood T cell repertoires in COVID-19. The protocol was immunoSEQ multiplex PCR, while the TCRdb copy is restricted to in-frame clones and leaves out a portion. In the table there are a few hundred thousand clones, 80% to 90% of which are singletons. Material: peripheral blood. The receptor source for this set is an elderly woman with COVID-19, enrolled during active disease.

This chain connects TRBV28 to TRBJ2-7; 8 nucleotides line up with TRBD2. The V and J ends lost 5 bases and 4 bases, in that order; junction bases with no gene match: 7. CDR1 MDHEN and CDR2 SYDVKM come from the germline V gene. There are 14 residues in the CDR3. In DNA form, the CDR3 reads TGTGCCAGCAGTGTGGGCGGGGGGCCATACGAGCAGTACTTC. It codes for CASSVGGGPYEQYF. The whole variable domain, filled in from reference TRBV28 and TRBJ2-7, reads DVKVTQSSRYLVKRTGEKVFLECVQDMDHENMFWYRQDPGLGLRLIYFSYDVKMKEKGDIPEGYSVSREKKERFSLILESASTNQTSMYLCASSVGGGPYEQYFGPGTRLTVT.

The rearrangement joins TRBV5-1 to TRBJ2-3, with 7 nucleotides matching TRBD2. CDR1 and CDR2 (germline): SGHRS, YFSETQ. CDR3 length: 15 amino acids. Trimming at V came to 3 bases and at J to 3 bases, leaving 7 bases not matched to a gene. CDR3 nucleotides: TGCGCCAGCAGCTCCCTGGGGGGAGGGACAGATACGCAGTATTTT. It encodes CASSSLGGGTDTQYF. The full variable domain, its missing parts supplied by reference TRBV5-1 and TRBJ2-3, is KAGVTQTPRYLIKTRGQQVTLSCSPISGHRSVSWYQQTPGQGLQFLFEYFSETQRNKGNFPGRFSGRQFSNSRSEMNVSTLELGDSALYLCASSSLGGGTDTQYFGPGTRLTVL.

This clone has just a few counts. DNA of the CDR3: TGTGCCAGTGGACAGCCACAGGGTCCCCCCAATCAGCCCCAGCATTTT. Its translation: CASGQPQGPPNQPQHF. The chain carries TRBV19 and TRBJ1-5; D might be TRBD1 (6 bases). CDR1 is LNHDA, CDR2 SQIVND, per germline (reference sequence). There are 16 residues in the CDR3. V was trimmed by 8 bases and J by 3 bases, leaving 20 bases between them.

V gene TRBV19 combines with J gene TRBJ2-1; 14 bases are shared with TRBD2. The CDR3 sequence is 16 residues long. Per the germline V gene, CDR1 is LNHDA and CDR2 is SQIVND (reference sequence). The V segment lost 5 bases and the J segment 6 bases; nucleotides outside the gene matches: 6. The CDR3 nucleotides are TGTGCCAGTAGTGTGGGACTAGCGGGGGTAGGCAATGAGCAGTTCTTC. Translated: CASSVGLAGVGNEQFF.

This clone was seen at least ten times. The chain links TRBV19 to TRBJ2-5; D is unclear. V lost 5 bases and J lost 5, with 15 bases in between. The CDR3 totals 14 residues. Germline lookup yields CDR1 LNHDA and CDR2 SQIVND (reference sequence). This CDR3 reads CASSAVRAGETQYF. CDR3 sequence (DNA): TGTGCCAGTAGTGCCGTGAGAGCCGGGGAGACCCAGTACTTC.

Here the CDR3 reads CASSGLAGGRNTQYF. The CDR3 DNA reads as TGTGCCAGCAGCGGACTAGCGGGGGGGCGGAATACGCAGTATTTT. The J gene is TRBJ2-3, the V gene TRBV2; 15 positions agree with TRBD2. Unmatched junction bases numbered 5, after V lost 6 bases and J lost 7 bases. CDR1 is SNHLY, CDR2 FYNNEI, per germline. The CDR3 is 15 residues long. Supplemented by reference TRBV2 and TRBJ2-3, the full variable domain reads EPEVTQTPSHQVTQMGQEVILRCVPISNHLYFYWYRQILGQKVEFLVSFYNNEISEKSEIFDDQFSVERPDGSNFTLKIRSTKLEDSAMYFCASSGLAGGRNTQYFGPGTRLTVL.

A single count supports this clone. The chain has TRBV6-2 or TRBV6-3 and TRBJ1-2; D gene unclear. Trimming stripped 3 bases from V and 4 bases from J, with 12 bases between. CDR3 size: 14 residues. Germline-derived CDR1 and CDR2 are MNHEY and SVGEGT. In nucleotides, the CDR3 is TGTGCCAGCAGTTATTTCTTGGCGGTCTATGGCTACACCTTC. Protein: CASSYFLAVYGYTF.

The J gene is TRBJ2-1, the V gene TRBV2; 16 bases are shared with TRBD2. The CDR3 totals 20 residues. V lost 5 bases to trimming and J lost 1 base; unmatched junction nucleotides: 11. Germline V gene data show CDR1 as SNHLY and CDR2 as FYNNEI. The CDR3 region is CASSSPGTSGGALSYNEQFF. CDR3 nucleotides: TGTGCCAGCAGTTCCCCCGGGACTAGCGGGGGGGCCCTGTCCTACAATGAGCAGTTCTTC.

The chain has TRBV19 and TRBJ2-4, with TRBD2 as a possible D gene (6 bases). CDR3 length: 16 residues. Per germline, CDR1 LNHDA and CDR2 SQIVND (reference sequence). V dropped 5 bases and J dropped 3 bases, with 17 bases sitting between them. The CDR3 reads CASSPTSQLGKNIQYF. As DNA, the CDR3 is TGTGCCAGTAGTCCCACTAGCCAGTTGGGCAAAAACATTCAGTACTTC.

The rearrangement joins TRBV19 to TRBJ2-2, with D possibly TRBD2 on 5 matching bases. V shed 7 bases and J shed 4 bases, with 16 bases lying between them. Germline V CDR1 and CDR2: LNHDA, SQIVND (reference sequence). This CDR3 region has 15 residues. CDR3 loop: CASIPDGLGTGELFF. The DNA for the CDR3 is TGTGCCAGTATCCCGGACGGACTGGGCACCGGGGAGCTGTTTTTT.

The chain employs TRBV10-3 and TRBJ1-1; weak D call: TRBD1 (5 bases). Trimming pared 6 bases from V and 0 bases from J, leaving 11 bases between. The CDR3 extends over 14 amino acids. Looked up from germline, CDR1 is ENHRY and CDR2 is SYGVKD. The chain's CDR3 is CAIRGGQVNTEAFF. CDR3 nucleotides: TGTGCCATCAGGGGAGGACAAGTGAACACTGAAGCTTTCTTT.

The genes are TRBV6-6 and TRBJ1-1; the D is unclear. V was pared by 0 bases and J by 7 bases, with 9 bases between. This CDR3 is built from 13 residues. Germline CDR1 reads MNHNY; CDR2 reads SVGAGI (reference sequence). The CDR3 DNA is TGTGCCAGCAGTTACTCTGGTGTCAGTGAAGCTTTCTTT. It specifies CASSYSGVSEAFF.

The J gene is TRBJ1-5, the V gene TRBV19, with D maybe TRBD1 (6 bases). Germline V lookup: CDR1 LNHDA, CDR2 SQIVND (reference sequence). The CDR3 extends over 15 amino acids. V dropped 3 bases and J dropped 6 bases, with 15 bases sitting between them. The CDR3 reads CASSIPGASVQPQHF. The DNA of the CDR3 is TGTGCCAGTAGTATTCCAGGGGCGTCTGTTCAGCCCCAGCATTTT.

The chain recombines TRBV7-2 with TRBJ1-6; 11 bases are a match to TRBD1. Trimming at V came to 2 bases and at J to 7 bases, leaving 7 bases not matched to a gene. The CDR3 extends over 17 amino acids. Per germline, CDR1 SGHTA and CDR2 FQGNSA. Written as DNA, the CDR3 is TGTGCCAGCAGCTTACCCCCGGGACAGGGGGGAAATTCACCCCTCCACTTT. Amino acids: CASSLPPGQGGNSPLHF.

V and J are TRBV5-1 and TRBJ2-2, with 8 bases aligning to TRBD1. There are 15 residues in the CDR3. The ends lost 5 bases at V and 1 base at J; junction bases unmatched: 4. Germline CDR1 is SGHRS and CDR2 is YFSETQ. This chain's CDR3 is CASSRGTGNTGELFF. The CDR3 DNA sequence: TGCGCCAGCAGTAGAGGGACAGGGAACACCGGGGAGCTGTTTTTT.

The V gene is TRBV19, the J gene TRBJ2-7, with a possible D match to TRBD1 (6 bases). The CDR3 has 14 residues. CDR1 and CDR2 (germline): LNHDA, SQIVND (reference sequence). The V end lost 3 bases, the J end lost 3 bases, and 12 bases lay between the germline ends. For the CDR3, the DNA is TGTGCCAGTAGTATCGGGGCAGGGGACTACGAGCAGTACGTC. Its translation: CASSIGAGDYEQYV.

The chain uses TRBV24-1 and TRBJ1-2; unclear D gene. Trimming removed 6 bases from V and 3 bases from J, with 7 bases in between. CDR1 and CDR2 from the germline V gene are KGHDR and SFDVKD. This CDR3 has 12 amino acids. The CDR3 sequence is CATSPGDYGYTF. As DNA, the CDR3 is TGTGCCACCAGTCCCGGGGACTATGGCTACACCTTC.

This clone was observed a handful of times. The rearrangement uses TRBV6-5 and TRBJ1-6; the match to TRBD1 covers 9 bases. The CDR3 consists of 14 residues. Germline trimming cut 5 bases from V and 7 bases from J; bases unmatched to any gene: 3. Germline V gene data show CDR1 as MNHEY and CDR2 as SVGAGI. CDR3 bases: TGTGCCAGCAGTCGCGGACAGGGGAATTCACCCCTCCACTTT. It codes for CASSRGQGNSPLHF.

This chain connects TRBV5-6 to TRBJ1-5; no reliable D call. Germline V CDR1 and CDR2: SGHDT, YYEEEE. The CDR3 consists of 14 residues. With 1 base removed from V and 1 base from J, the gap between germline ends came to 6 bases. For the CDR3, the DNA is TGTGCCAGCAGCTTGTTCGAGAGCAATCAGCCCCAGCATTTT. Protein: CASSLFESNQPQHF.

This clone was counted a few times. The V call is TRBV6-5, the J call TRBJ1-4; tentatively, D is TRBD1 (5 bases). This CDR3 is 14 amino acids long. Deletions cut 6 bases from V and 8 bases from J, with 16 bases between. Germline assignment: CDR1 MNHEY and CDR2 SVGAGI. In DNA form, the CDR3 reads TGTGCCAGCAGCCTGTCGGGGGTGTACGAAAAACTGTTTTTT. Translation gives CASSLSGVYEKLFF.

The chain employs TRBV7-3 and TRBJ2-2; 8 nucleotides align to TRBD1. J gave up 9 bases and V 5 bases, and 8 bases lay outside the gene matches. Per germline, CDR1 SGHTA and CDR2 FQGTGA. The CDR3 loop spans 14 amino acids. CDR3 sequence reads: CASSATGVGRELFF. CDR3 nucleotides: TGTGCCAGCAGCGCGACAGGGGTGGGACGGGAGCTGTTTTTT.

This sequence joins TRBV7-3 and TRBJ1-1; perhaps TRBD1 as D (5 bases). The germline V and J ends were trimmed by 0 bases and 2 bases, with 7 bases remaining between them. CDR3 length: 14 residues. The germline V gene has CDR1 SGHTA and CDR2 FQGTGA. The CDR3 bases are TGTGCCAGCAGCTTAACCGACAGTAACACTGAAGCTTTCTTT. Translating gives CASSLTDSNTEAFF.

This rearrangement joins TRBV6-4 to TRBJ2-5, with no clear D. The germline V gene has CDR1 MRHNA and CDR2 SNTAGT. Trimming took off 5 bases at V and 2 bases at J, with 9 bases between the two ends. The CDR3 totals 13 residues. CDR3 protein: CASSSHSQETQYF. The CDR3 DNA sequence: TGTGCCAGCAGTAGCCACTCACAAGAGACCCAGTACTTC.